The sequence of this T cell receptor (beta chain) was determined in a study of cytomegalovirus exposure and HLA in healthy donors. Overall study context: Some 200 million T cells yielded approximately 100 million unique TCR beta sequences, as an earlier analysis found. About 85 million unique TCRs from HLA-typed donors were held in an early release of data. Whole-study results and caveats: A later analysis revealed that TCR association rates differed between HLA loci, peaking at DRB1 and bottoming out at HLA-C. There were reportedly fewer N-insertions in an Asian-associated ancestry cluster than the approximately 640-donor mean, in a later analysis.

This CDR3 has 13 amino acids. V shed 4 bases and J shed 5 bases, with 11 bases lying between them. Germline V gives CDR1 SGHAT, CDR2 FQDESV (reference sequence). Researchers ran the PCR with 60 Vbeta and 13 Jbeta primers. Repertoires were generated with immunoSEQ multiplex PCR, while TCRdb's copy carries only in-frame clones and drops some. The sample records 120,000 to 150,000 clones, approximately 80% being singletons. Concerning this clone itself: Antigen: not known.

The chain uses TRBV11-1 and TRBJ1-2; tentatively, D is TRBD1 (5 bases). The source material was PBMCs. This TCR was sampled from a woman aged 40 to 50 in good health and CMV-seronegative. Written as DNA, the CDR3 is TGTGCCAGCAGCTCTGACAGAGATTATGGCTACACCTTC. As protein: CASSSDRDYGYTF. The whole variable domain, remainder taken from reference TRBV11-1 and TRBJ1-2, is EAEVAQSPRYKITEKSQAVAFWCDPISGHATLYWYRQILGQGPELLVQFQDESVVDDSQLPKDRFSAERLKGVDSTLKIQPAELGDSAMYLCASSSDRDYGYTFGSGTRLTVV.